The 27 T cell receptor beta chains in this list originate from one sample, sequenced in a study of blood T cell repertoires in COVID-19. The method was immunoSEQ multiplex PCR; TCRdb's version includes in-frame clones alone and lacks a portion of them. The profile covers about 230,000 clones, with 70% to 90% appearing a single time and 9.5% to 14% taken by the ten largest. The sequenced sample was PBMCs or T cells enriched from blood (not recorded which). Receptors originate from a man aged 25-45 years who had recovered from COVID-19.

This rearrangement joins TRBV5-4 to TRBJ2-1; tentatively, D is TRBD2 (5 bases). V was pared by 4 bases and J by 6 bases, with 8 bases between. The CDR3 extends over 12 amino acids. Germline loops: CDR1 SGHNT, CDR2 YYREEE (reference sequence). The CDR3 spells CASSRGPNEQFF. The CDR3 DNA follows: TGTGCCAGCAGCCGCGGGCCCAATGAGCAGTTCTTC.

The V and J genes are TRBV3-1 (or the pseudogene TRBV3-2) and TRBJ2-5, with D perhaps TRBD2 (5 bases). V lost 1 base, J lost 5 bases, and 11 bases lay in between. Per germline, CDR1 LGHDT and CDR2 YNNKEL (reference sequence). CDR3 size: 14 residues. Here the CDR3 DNA reads TGTGCCAGCAGCCAAGTGAAGGGCGGGGAGACCCAGTACTTC. This sequence encodes CASSQVKGGETQYF.

The CDR3, as DNA: TGTGCCAGCAGCCGACAGGGGGCCACTGAAGCTTTCTTT. Translating it yields CASSRQGATEAFF. The chain links TRBV3-1 (or the pseudogene TRBV3-2) to TRBJ1-1, with 10 positions matching TRBD1. Germline loops: CDR1 LGHDT, CDR2 YNNKEL (reference sequence). J lost 4 bases, V lost 4 bases, and 0 bases had no gene match. CDR3 length: 13 amino acids.

The chain links TRBV6-2 or TRBV6-3 to TRBJ1-6, with TRBD1 matching over 7 bases. The trim removed 4 bases at V and 7 bases at J, leaving 7 bases unmatched. CDR1 is MNHEY and CDR2 is SVGEGT in the germline V gene. The CDR3 totals 15 residues. The CDR3 coding sequence is TGTGCCAGCAGTTCAGGGACAGTCTCGAATTCACCCCTCCACTTT. This encodes CASSSGTVSNSPLHF.

The CDR3 DNA follows: TGTGCCAGCAGCCCGAGACAGCCTGCAACTAATGAAAAACTGTTTTTT. As protein: CASSPRQPATNEKLFF. This chain links TRBV7-2 with TRBJ1-4; D is possibly TRBD1 (5 bases). The CDR3 spans 16 residues. The ends were cut back, 5 bases at V and 0 bases at J, with 13 bases in the middle. From germline, CDR1 is SGHTA and CDR2 FQGNSA.

This clone was recorded only once. The chain is built from TRBV29-1 and TRBJ2-7, with D unclear. CDR1 is SQVTM, CDR2 ANQGSEA, per germline. Trimming left V 6 bases short and J 2 bases short, with 20 bases between. This CDR3 comprises 15 residues. The CDR3 protein is CSVYFSTRRTYEQYF. CDR3 sequence (DNA): TGCAGCGTGTATTTTAGTACCCGCCGAACCTACGAGCAGTACTTC.

The J gene is TRBJ2-4, the V gene TRBV7-9, with D possibly being TRBD1 (5 bases). Germline V gene data show CDR1 as SEHNR and CDR2 as FQNEAQ (reference sequence). V lost 3 bases and J 6 bases, leaving 15 bases between the germline ends. The CDR3 has 15 residues. The DNA for the CDR3 is TGTGCCAGCAGCTTCCTAAGCGACCAGGGAAACATTCAGTACTTC. Amino acids: CASSFLSDQGNIQYF.

For this clone: One junction end does not reproduce the germline sequence, and a read error may be involved. The chain employs TRBV3-1 (or the pseudogene TRBV3-2) and TRBJ1-1; D gene ambiguous. CDR1 is LGHDT, CDR2 YNNKEL, per germline (reference sequence). CDR3 length equals 10 residues. CDR3 region: CASSQDWPTF. Here the CDR3 DNA reads TGTGCCAGCAGCCAAGATTGGCCCACCTTT.

The genes are TRBV7-2 and TRBJ2-7; D uncertain. Per germline, CDR1 SGHTA and CDR2 FQGNSA. The CDR3 extends over 14 amino acids. Between the trimmed V and J ends, which lost 3 bases and 3 bases, there was a span of 12 bases. The CDR3 sequence: CASSFSDGHYEQYF. CDR3 DNA sequence: TGTGCCAGCAGCTTTAGTGATGGGCACTACGAGCAGTACTTC.

The genes are TRBV5-6 and TRBJ2-3; weak D call: TRBD1 (7 bases). Germline V gives CDR1 SGHDT, CDR2 YYEEEE. This CDR3 has 19 residues. V lost 4 bases and J lost 2, with 26 bases in between. The CDR3 is CASSRRDSTNFLSTDTQYF. The CDR3 bases are TGTGCCAGCAGCCGGAGGGACAGCACCAACTTCCTCTCCACAGATACGCAGTATTTT. Full variable domain (missing parts from reference TRBV5-6 and TRBJ2-3): DAGVTQSPTHLIKTRGQQVTLRCSPKSGHDTVSWYQQALGQGPQFIFQYYEEEERQRGNFPDRFSGHQFPNYSSELNVNALLLGDSALYLCASSRRDSTNFLSTDTQYFGPGTRLTVL.

The genes are TRBV10-3 and TRBJ1-1; D may be TRBD1 (5 bases). Trimming left V 4 bases short and J 7 bases short, with 19 bases between. CDR1 ENHRY and CDR2 SYGVKD come from the germline V gene. The CDR3 extends over 15 amino acids. The CDR3 DNA reads TGTGCCATCAGTGGCGGGACGTCGACGTTGAATGAAGCTTTCTTT. It translates to CAISGGTSTLNEAFF.

The J gene is TRBJ1-4, the V gene TRBV4-1; TRBD1 is a possible D gene (5 bases). The CDR3 is 14 amino acids. Germline-derived CDR1 and CDR2 are MGHRA and YSYEKL. Trimming took off 3 bases at V and 3 bases at J, with 8 bases between the two ends. The CDR3 nucleotides read TGCGCCAGCAGCCAGGGGCGAGCTAATGAAAAACTGTTTTTT. It is translated as CASSQGRANEKLFF.

The chain carries TRBV4-3 and TRBJ2-2; D is uncertain. CDR3 length: 16 residues. The germline V gene encodes CDR1 LGHNA and CDR2 YSLEER. Trimming shortened V by 0 bases and J by 7 bases, and 15 bases separated the two germline ends. CDR3 protein: CASSQEFRWAIGELFF. DNA for the CDR3: TGCGCCAGCAGCCAAGAGTTTCGCTGGGCGATCGGGGAGCTGTTTTTT.

The chain links TRBV13 to TRBJ1-2; 8 bases fit TRBD1. The CDR3 is 16 residues long. Germline values: CDR1 PRHDT, CDR2 FYEKMQ (reference sequence). V was pared by 1 base and J by 2 bases, with 6 bases of the junction left unmatched. In DNA, the CDR3 is TGTGCCAGCAGCTTAGCCGGGACAGGTGGGAACTATGGCTACACCTTC. Its protein product is CASSLAGTGGNYGYTF.

The rearrangement joins TRBV19 to TRBJ1-5; tentative D call: TRBD1 (5 bases). With 4 bases removed from V and 2 bases from J, the gap between germline ends came to 15 bases. There are 16 residues in the CDR3. Germline CDR1 reads LNHDA; CDR2 reads SQIVND (reference sequence). The CDR3 region has the DNA TGTGCCAGTAGTAAACCCTTGGGGGGGGGCAATCAGCCCCAGCATTTT. As protein: CASSKPLGGGNQPQHF.

This clone was recorded only once. The genes are TRBV27 and TRBJ1-2; TRBD1 matches at 7 bases. The ends lost 2 bases at V and 0 bases at J; junction bases unmatched: 9. The germline V gene encodes CDR1 MNHEY and CDR2 SMNVEV (reference sequence). CDR3 size: 17 residues. Here the CDR3 reads CASSLGTALGPNYGYTF. CDR3 DNA: TGTGCCAGCAGTTTAGGGACAGCCCTAGGTCCTAACTATGGCTACACCTTC.

The V and J genes are TRBV11-3 and TRBJ2-7; 11 nucleotides line up with TRBD2. This CDR3 has 15 amino acids. Germline loops: CDR1 SGHNT, CDR2 YENEEA. The junction had 9 bases not matched to a gene; V was cut back by 5 bases and J by 6 bases. CDR3 region: CASSPILAGAFEQYF. Here the CDR3 DNA reads TGTGCCAGCAGCCCTATACTAGCGGGAGCTTTCGAGCAGTACTTC.

The chain has TRBV19 and TRBJ1-2; perhaps TRBD1 as D (6 bases). Germline V gives CDR1 LNHDA, CDR2 SQIVND (reference sequence). CDR3 size: 13 residues. Deletions cut 9 bases from V and 3 bases from J, with 14 bases between. CDR3 nucleotide sequence: TGTGCCAGGGACCCCGACAGGCACTATGGCTACACCTTC. Its translation: CARDPDRHYGYTF.

J is TRBJ1-1 and V is TRBV3-1 (or the pseudogene TRBV3-2); no reliable D call. The ends were cut back, 3 bases at V and 2 bases at J, with 7 bases in the middle. This CDR3 region has 13 residues. The germline V gene encodes CDR1 LGHDT and CDR2 YNNKEL (reference sequence). The CDR3 spells CASSHSRNTEAFF. The CDR3 nucleotides are TGTGCCAGCAGCCATAGTCGCAACACTGAAGCTTTCTTT.

The chain couples TRBV7-3 to TRBJ2-1, with 7 bases lining up with TRBD1. V shed 5 bases, J shed 2 bases, and the junction held 6 bases outside the gene matches. Germline V CDR1 and CDR2: SGHTA, FQGTGA. The CDR3 length is 15 residues. As DNA, the CDR3 is TGTGCCAGCAGCCCCGGACAGGAGGCCTACAATGAGCAGTTCTTC. Its translation is CASSPGQEAYNEQFF. Full variable domain (outside the CDR3, taken from reference TRBV7-3 and TRBJ2-1): GAGVSQTPSNKVTEKGKYVELRCDPISGHTALYWYRQSLGQGPEFLIYFQGTGAADDSGLPNDRFFAVRPEGSVSTLKIQRTERGDSAVYLCASSPGQEAYNEQFFGPGTRLTVL.

The table lists this clone with a few counts. The rearrangement joins TRBV10-3 to TRBJ2-1; 8 nucleotides line up with TRBD1. Germline assignment: CDR1 ENHRY and CDR2 SYGVKD. CDR3 length: 15 amino acids. V was pared by 6 bases and J by 2 bases, with 6 bases of the junction left unmatched. CDR3 nucleotide sequence: TGTGCCATCAGGGCCCAGGGGGCGACCTACAATGAGCAGTTCTTC. Protein product: CAIRAQGATYNEQFF.

The CDR3 nucleotides are TGTGCCAGCAGCTTAGGGACAAATGAGCAGTTCTTC. Translated, it gives CASSLGTNEQFF. The chain joins TRBV5-6 to TRBJ2-1, with D possibly being TRBD1 (6 bases). The V end lost 2 bases, the J end lost 7 bases, and 7 bases lay between the germline ends. Looked up from germline, CDR1 is SGHDT and CDR2 is YYEEEE. There are 12 residues in the CDR3.

CDR3 loop: CASSFSESTDTQYF. The CDR3, as DNA: TGTGCCAGCAGCTTTTCGGAGAGCACAGATACGCAGTATTTT. This sequence joins TRBV7-3 and TRBJ2-3; D is undetermined. CDR1 SGHTA and CDR2 FQGTGA come from the germline V gene. Trimming left V 3 bases short and J 0 bases short, with 7 bases between. CDR3 size: 14 residues.

The V gene is TRBV4-1, the J gene TRBJ1-2; unclear D gene. V was trimmed by 6 bases and J by 8 bases, leaving 10 bases between them. The CDR3 covers 11 residues. Germline CDR1 reads MGHRA; CDR2 reads YSYEKL. The CDR3 nucleotides read TGCGCCAGCAGTGATGTCACAGGCTACACCTTC. Translation: CASSDVTGYTF.

This rearrangement joins TRBV6-2 or TRBV6-3 to TRBJ1-2; no clear D. The V gene's germline CDR1 is MNHEY and CDR2 SVGEGT. The CDR3 totals 12 residues. V lost 6 bases and J lost 9, with 14 bases in between. The CDR3 protein is CASSSSGRSYTF. The CDR3 DNA reads TGTGCCAGCAGCAGCAGTGGGAGGAGCTACACCTTC.

V and J are TRBV14 and TRBJ2-3; D uncertain. CDR3 length: 16 residues. Trimming stripped 1 base from V and 0 bases from J, with 11 bases between. Germline V CDR1 and CDR2: SGHDN, FVKESK. CDR3 protein: CASSQVGGVSTDTQYF. In DNA form, the CDR3 reads TGTGCCAGCAGCCAAGTTGGCGGTGTTAGCACAGATACGCAGTATTTT.

The chain couples TRBV3-1 (or the pseudogene TRBV3-2) to TRBJ1-2; unclear D gene. This CDR3 has 15 residues. Germline CDR1 reads LGHDT; CDR2 reads YNNKEL (reference sequence). The ends were cut back, 1 base at V and 5 bases at J, with 14 bases in the middle. The CDR3 nucleotides are TGTGCCAGCAGCCAAGTCCCCGGGTCCGGTTATGGCTACACCTTC. Its translation: CASSQVPGSGYGYTF.